This T cell receptor (beta chain) was found in a study of blood T cell repertoires in COVID-19. Study summary: Acute and convalescent COVID-19 specimens originated in the United States, Italy and Spain.

The authors' processing: The assay estimated nucleated cells by amplifying reference gene primers. Data came from immunoSEQ multiplex PCR; TCRdb stores just in-frame clones and leaves some out. That table supplies the V and J calls and clone size; D and trimming were determined from the DNA. The sample yields 150,000 to 200,000 clones, 88% seen once. CDR1 and CDR2 (germline): KGHDR, SFDVKD. V lost 3 bases, J lost 6 bases, and 12 bases lay in between. The length of the CDR3 is 14 residues. The specimen was peripheral blood. This clonotype originated in a man aged 40-49 years with active or convalescent COVID-19. This sequence joins TRBV24-1 and TRBJ2-3; D call uncertain. The CDR3 region is CATSDPWQWDTQYF. The CDR3 DNA reads as TGTGCCACCAGTGATCCGTGGCAGTGGGATACGCAGTATTTT.